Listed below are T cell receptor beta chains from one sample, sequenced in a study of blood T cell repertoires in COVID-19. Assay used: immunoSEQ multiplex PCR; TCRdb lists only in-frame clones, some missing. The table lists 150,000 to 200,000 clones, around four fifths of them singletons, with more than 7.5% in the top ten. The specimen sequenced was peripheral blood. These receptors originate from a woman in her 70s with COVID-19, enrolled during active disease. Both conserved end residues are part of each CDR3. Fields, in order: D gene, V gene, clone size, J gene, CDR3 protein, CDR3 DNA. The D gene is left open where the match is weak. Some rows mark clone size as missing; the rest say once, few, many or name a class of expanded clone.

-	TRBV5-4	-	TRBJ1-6	CASRSLPLGSPLHF	TGTGCCAGCAGGTCCCTTCCGCTAGGTTCACCCCTCCACTTT
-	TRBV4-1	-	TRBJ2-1	CASSQDWGEQFF	TGCGCCAGCAGCCAAGATTGGGGCGAGCAGTTCTTC
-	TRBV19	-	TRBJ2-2	CASSKPPGGELFF	TGTGCCAGTAGTAAGCCCCCGGGAGGGGAGCTGTTTTTT
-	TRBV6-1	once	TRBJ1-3	CASSDRAEGNTIYF	TGTGCCAGCAGTGACAGGGCGGAAGGAAACACCATATATTTT
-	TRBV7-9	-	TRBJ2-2	CASSLGLANTGELFF	TGTGCCAGCAGCTTAGGGCTTGCGAACACCGGGGAGCTGTTTTTT
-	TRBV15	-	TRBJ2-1	CATSRQGSQSYNEQFF	TGTGCCACCAGCAGACAGGGTTCCCAATCCTACAATGAGCAGTTCTTC
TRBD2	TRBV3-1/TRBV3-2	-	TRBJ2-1	CASSQTSVQFF	TGTGCCAGCAGCCAGACTAGCGTTCAGTTCTTC
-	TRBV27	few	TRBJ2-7	CASTPEYARGYEQYF	TGTGCCAGCACCCCGGAGTACGCGCGGGGCTACGAGCAGTACTTC
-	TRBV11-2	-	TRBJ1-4	CASSLRGTPGEKLFF	TGTGCCAGCAGCCTAAGGGGGACCCCGGGAGAAAAACTGTTTTTT
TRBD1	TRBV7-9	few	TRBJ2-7	CASSLDRGHSKEQYF	TGTGCCAGCAGCCTCGACAGGGGGCACTCAAAGGAGCAGTACTTC
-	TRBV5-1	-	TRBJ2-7	CASSKQGSSSYEQYF	TGCGCCAGCAGCAAACAGGGCTCTAGCTCCTACGAGCAGTACTTC
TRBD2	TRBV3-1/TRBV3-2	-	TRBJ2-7	CASSQGWDYYEQYF	TGTGCCAGCAGCCAAGGATGGGACTACTACGAGCAGTACTTC
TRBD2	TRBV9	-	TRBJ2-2	CASSVTTSVTGELFF	TGTGCCAGCAGCGTCACGACTAGCGTTACCGGGGAGCTGTTTTTT
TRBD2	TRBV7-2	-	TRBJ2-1	CASSLGGLGNNEQFF	TGTGCCAGCAGCTTAGGGGGACTAGGTAACAATGAGCAGTTCTTC
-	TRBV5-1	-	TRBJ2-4	CASSHETVTAGKNIQYF	TGCGCCAGCAGTCACGAAACGGTTACTGCGGGGAAAAACATTCAGTACTTC
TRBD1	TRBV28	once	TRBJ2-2	CASRLILGQGNTGELFF	TGTGCCAGCAGACTCATACTAGGACAGGGGAACACCGGGGAGCTGTTTTTT
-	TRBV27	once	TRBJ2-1	CASSLLGQGIGEQFF	TGTGCCAGCAGTTTATTGGGGCAGGGGATAGGTGAGCAGTTCTTC
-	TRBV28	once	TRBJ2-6	CASRPGPGANVLTF	TGTGCCAGCAGACCAGGGCCTGGGGCCAACGTCCTGACTTTC
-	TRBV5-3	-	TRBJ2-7	CARSLRGLLGFPYEQYF	TGTGCCAGAAGCTTGAGGGGACTCCTGGGTTTTCCCTACGAGCAGTACTTC
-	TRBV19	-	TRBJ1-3	CASSPTGLPSGNTIYF	TGTGCCAGTAGTCCAACCGGACTGCCCTCTGGAAACACCATATATTTT
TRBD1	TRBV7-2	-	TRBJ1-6	CASSLSYRGSYNSPLHF	TGTGCCAGCAGCTTGTCCTACAGGGGATCCTATAATTCACCCCTCCACTTT
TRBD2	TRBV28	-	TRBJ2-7	CASSVVVAGGYEQYF	TGTGCCAGCAGTGTCGTTGTAGCGGGAGGCTACGAGCAGTACTTC
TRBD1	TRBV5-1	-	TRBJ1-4	CASSTGTTTNEKLFF	TGCGCCAGCTCGACAGGGACCACAACTAATGAAAAACTGTTTTTT
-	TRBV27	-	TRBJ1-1	CASVGRGGFTEAFF	TGTGCCAGCGTTGGGAGGGGGGGCTTCACTGAAGCTTTCTTT
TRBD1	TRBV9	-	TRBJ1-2	CASSIGTGEASFYGYTF	TGTGCCAGCAGCATAGGGACAGGGGAAGCCTCCTTCTATGGCTACACCTTC
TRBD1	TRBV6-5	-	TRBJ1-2	CASSTGGQMGYGYTF	TGTGCCAGCAGCACCGGGGGACAGATGGGCTATGGCTACACCTTC
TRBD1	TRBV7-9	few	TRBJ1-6	CASSPRGQNNSPLHF	TGTGCCAGCAGCCCCCGGGGACAGAATAATTCACCCCTCCACTTT
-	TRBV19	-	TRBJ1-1	CASSIQVGTEAFF	TGTGCCAGTAGTATACAGGTTGGTACTGAAGCTTTCTTT
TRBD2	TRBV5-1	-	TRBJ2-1	CASSTGLAVVEQFF	TGCGCCAGCAGCACGGGACTAGCGGTTGTTGAGCAGTTCTTC
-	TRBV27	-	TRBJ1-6	CASRADSIVSPLHF	TGTGCCAGCAGAGCGGACTCTATTGTTTCACCCCTCCACTTT
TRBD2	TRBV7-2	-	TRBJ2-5	CASSFRRGGGGTQYF	TGTGCCAGCAGCTTTAGGCGCGGGGGTGGTGGGACCCAGTACTTC
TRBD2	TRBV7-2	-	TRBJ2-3	CASSLLAGTDTQYF	TGTGCCAGCAGCTTACTAGCGGGCACAGATACGCAGTATTTT
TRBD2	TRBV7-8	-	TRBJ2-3	CASSLVPGGGNTDTQYF	TGTGCCAGCAGCTTAGTCCCGGGAGGGGGTAACACAGATACGCAGTATTTT
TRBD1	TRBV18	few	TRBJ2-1	CASSPRRGRDDEQFF	TGTGCCAGCTCACCACGCAGGGGGCGCGATGATGAGCAGTTCTTC
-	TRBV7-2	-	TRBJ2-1	CASSLLGGSYNEQFF	TGTGCCAGCAGCTTGTTGGGGGGCTCCTACAATGAGCAGTTCTTC
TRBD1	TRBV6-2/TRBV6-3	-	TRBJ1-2	CASSYRNRGVSYGYTF	TGTGCCAGCAGTTACCGGAACAGGGGTGTATCTTATGGCTACACCTTC
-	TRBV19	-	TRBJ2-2	CATFQGTVNTGELFF	TGTGCCACCTTTCAGGGGACCGTCAACACCGGGGAGCTGTTTTTT
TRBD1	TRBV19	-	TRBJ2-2	CAAHGQGRTGELFF	TGTGCCGCGCACGGACAGGGTCGCACCGGGGAGCTGTTTTTT
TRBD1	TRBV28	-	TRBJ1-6	CASSSRTGEASPLHF	TGTGCCAGCAGTTCTCGGACAGGGGAGGCTTCACCCCTCCACTTT
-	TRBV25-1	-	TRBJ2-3	CASRARQGSDTQYF	TGTGCCAGCAGAGCGAGGCAGGGGTCCGATACGCAGTATTTT
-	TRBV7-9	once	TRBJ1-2	CASSQPGSHYGYTF	TGTGCCAGCAGCCAACCGGGATCACACTATGGCTACACCTTC
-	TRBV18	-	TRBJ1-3	CASSQNSQPPGNTIYF	TGTGCCAGCTCACAAAACAGCCAACCTCCTGGAAACACCATATATTTT
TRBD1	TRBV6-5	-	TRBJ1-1	CASSYSGTAKDTEAFF	TGTGCCAGCAGTTACTCGGGGACAGCTAAGGACACTGAAGCTTTCTTT
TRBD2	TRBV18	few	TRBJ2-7	CASSSNGLAASYEQYF	TGTGCCAGCTCATCGAATGGACTAGCGGCCTCCTACGAGCAGTACTTC
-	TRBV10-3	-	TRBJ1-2	CAISEDSNYGYTF	TGTGCCATCAGTGAGGACAGCAACTATGGCTACACCTTC
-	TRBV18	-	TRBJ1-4	CASSSGNRGEKLFF	TGTGCCAGCTCATCGGGGAATCGAGGTGAAAAACTGTTTTTT
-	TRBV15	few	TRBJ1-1	CATSPGGYETEAFF	TGTGCCACCAGCCCCGGGGGGTACGAGACTGAAGCTTTCTTT
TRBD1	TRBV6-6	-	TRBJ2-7	CASSWGRGSDEQYF	TGTGCCAGCAGTTGGGGCAGGGGGAGCGACGAGCAGTACTTC
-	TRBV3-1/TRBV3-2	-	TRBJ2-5	CASSQGEEQETQYF	TGTGCCAGCAGCCAAGGCGAGGAACAAGAGACCCAGTACTTC
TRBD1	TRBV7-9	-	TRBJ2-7	CASSPRGGQGTEQYF	TGTGCCAGCAGTCCCCGAGGGGGACAGGGTACCGAGCAGTACTTC
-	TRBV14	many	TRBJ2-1	CASSQGWGLSPGLYNEQFF	TGTGCCAGCAGCCAAGGGTGGGGCCTCTCACCAGGGTTATACAATGAGCAGTTCTTC
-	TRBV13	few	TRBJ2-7	CASSLIGDPSYEQYF	TGTGCCAGCAGCTTAATAGGGGATCCCTCCTACGAGCAGTACTTC
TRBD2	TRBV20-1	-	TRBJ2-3	CSASPSGISYTQYF	TGCAGTGCTAGTCCTAGCGGGATCTCTTATACGCAGTATTTT
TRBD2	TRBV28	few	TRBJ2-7	CASTGGPREQYF	TGTGCCAGCACGGGAGGGCCGAGGGAGCAGTACTTC
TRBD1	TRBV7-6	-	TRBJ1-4	CASSLAGTGDEKLFF	TGTGCCAGCAGCTTAGCGGGGACAGGGGACGAAAAACTGTTTTTT